One and the same sample provided the 22 T cell receptor beta chains below, sequenced in a study of siplizumab effects on memory and regulatory T cells. Assay used: immunoSEQ multiplex PCR; TCRdb lists only in-frame clones, some missing. The sample contains about 100,000 clones, about 91% of which appear only once. The sequenced sample was CD4+ T cells sorted from blood. The receptors shown here come from a human donor in good health. Some clones in this sample may be carry-over from other donors' samples.

The gene calls are TRBV5-6 and TRBJ2-7; 11 nucleotides agree with TRBD2. Germline V gene lookup returns CDR1 SGHDT and CDR2 YYEEEE. After removal of 3 bases from V and 4 bases from J, the junction contained 9 bases not matched to a gene. The CDR3 runs to 16 residues. The CDR3 sequence: CASSYLSGRGWYEQYF. The CDR3 DNA sequence: TGTGCCAGCAGCTACCTTAGCGGGAGGGGCTGGTACGAGCAGTACTTC.

The CDR3 spells CASSLKLGQGAINEQFF. CDR3 DNA sequence: TGTGCCAGCAGCCTTAAGTTAGGACAGGGGGCGATCAATGAGCAGTTCTTC. The chain carries TRBV5-6 and TRBJ2-1, with 11 bases that match TRBD1. Germline V lookup: CDR1 SGHDT, CDR2 YYEEEE. Germline trimming cut 4 bases from V and 6 bases from J; bases unmatched to any gene: 12. The CDR3 spans 17 residues. Together with reference TRBV5-6 and TRBJ2-1, the CDR3 gives the full variable domain: DAGVTQSPTHLIKTRGQQVTLRCSPKSGHDTVSWYQQALGQGPQFIFQYYEEEERQRGNFPDRFSGHQFPNYSSELNVNALLLGDSALYLCASSLKLGQGAINEQFFGPGTRLTVL.

The chain joins TRBV5-1 to TRBJ2-3; 7 bases are shared with TRBD2. V gave up 0 bases and J gave up 6 bases; unmatched junction bases: 7. The CDR3 length is 15 residues. CDR1 is SGHRS and CDR2 is YFSETQ in the germline V gene. The CDR3 protein is CASSLEGLTSDTQYF. DNA of the CDR3: TGCGCCAGCAGCTTGGAGGGACTAACCTCGGATACGCAGTATTTT. The variable domain in full, completed from reference TRBV5-1 and TRBJ2-3, reads KAGVTQTPRYLIKTRGQQVTLSCSPISGHRSVSWYQQTPGQGLQFLFEYFSETQRNKGNFPGRFSGRQFSNSRSEMNVSTLELGDSALYLCASSLEGLTSDTQYFGPGTRLTVL.

The V and J genes are TRBV14 and TRBJ2-5, with 12 nucleotides matching TRBD2. Germline values: CDR1 SGHDN, CDR2 FVKESK. The CDR3 runs 18 residues. Trimming at V came to 3 bases and at J to 5 bases, leaving 13 bases not matched to a gene. DNA for the CDR3: TGTGCCAGCAGCCAGGGACTAGCGGGTCCCCATGGGAGGGAGACCCAGTACTTC. Protein sequence: CASSQGLAGPHGRETQYF.

This chain links TRBV6-5 with TRBJ2-7; weak D call: TRBD2 (5 bases). The CDR3 loop spans 11 amino acids. Germline CDR1 is MNHEY and CDR2 is SVGAGI. The V gene lost 6 bases and the J gene lost 4 bases, with 7 bases spanning the gap. The CDR3 nucleotides are TGTGCCAGCAGATCGGGGTACGAGCAGTACTTC. This codes for CASRSGYEQYF.

This clone was counted once. The chain carries TRBV7-8 and TRBJ2-3, with TRBD2 matching 10 bases. The CDR3 has 17 residues. CDR1 is SGHVS, CDR2 FQNEAQ, per germline. With V trimmed by 0 bases and J by 0 bases, 3 bases remained unmatched. Written as DNA, the CDR3 is TGTGCCAGCAGCTTAGCATTAGCGGGAGGAAGCACAGATACGCAGTATTTT. Translated: CASSLALAGGSTDTQYF.

The chain employs TRBV2 and TRBJ2-6; D not resolved. CDR1 and CDR2 (germline): SNHLY, FYNNEI. This CDR3 spans 10 amino acids. V lost 3 bases and J lost 11, with 2 bases in between. CDR3 amino acids: CASSDYVLTF. The CDR3 coding sequence is TGTGCCAGCAGTGATTACGTCCTGACTTTC.

The chain is built from TRBV28 and TRBJ2-5, with 9 bases aligning to TRBD2. Germline trimming cut 7 bases from V and 5 bases from J; bases unmatched to any gene: 14. There are 16 residues in the CDR3. In germline, CDR1 is MDHEN, CDR2 SYDVKM. CDR3 bases: TGTGCCAGCACTACCCTCGGGCGGGAGGGCCGCGAGACCCAGTACTTC. Translation gives CASTTLGREGRETQYF.

This clone was counted once. The rearrangement joins TRBV2 to TRBJ2-7; weak D call: TRBD1 (6 bases). CDR3 size: 14 residues. Trimming took off 3 bases at V and 0 bases at J, with 9 bases between the two ends. The germline gives CDR1 SNHLY, CDR2 FYNNEI. The CDR3 DNA reads TGTGCCAGCAGTGACTCAGGGGTCTCCTACGAGCAGTACTTC. Its translation is CASSDSGVSYEQYF.

The V gene is TRBV27, the J gene TRBJ2-7, with D perhaps matching TRBD1 (5 bases). Germline V gene data show CDR1 as MNHEY and CDR2 as SMNVEV (reference sequence). This CDR3 contains 14 residues. V was clipped by 6 bases and J by 1 base, with 13 bases between them. For the CDR3, the DNA is TGTGCCAGCAGCAGGGCGGCTAAATCCTACGAGCAGTACTTC. Protein: CASSRAAKSYEQYF.

The chain links TRBV7-6 to TRBJ1-3; D remains ambiguous. Germline lookup yields CDR1 SGHVS and CDR2 FNYEAQ. V was pared by 1 base and J by 6 bases, with 4 bases between. The CDR3 spans 12 residues. CDR3 nucleotides: TGTGCCAGCAGCTTAGGTGAAAACACCATATATTTT. Its protein product is CASSLGENTIYF. Together with reference TRBV7-6 and TRBJ1-3, the CDR3 gives the full variable domain: GAGVSQSPRYKVTKRGQDVALRCDPISGHVSLYWYRQALGQGPEFLTYFNYEAQQDKSGLPNDRFSAERPEGSISTLTIQRTEQRDSAMYRCASSLGENTIYFGEGSWLTVV.

This rearrangement joins TRBV15 to TRBJ2-5; D may be TRBD1 (6 bases). V lost 0 bases and J lost 13, with 12 bases in between. CDR1 is LNHNV and CDR2 is YYDKDF in the germline V gene (reference sequence). The CDR3 has 12 residues. The CDR3 is CATSRDWGQRYF. The CDR3 DNA reads as TGTGCCACCAGCAGAGATTGGGGACAAAGGTACTTC. Supplemented by reference TRBV15 and TRBJ2-5, the full variable domain reads DAMVIQNPRYQVTQFGKPVTLSCSQTLNHNVMYWYQQKSSQAPKLLFHYYDKDFNNEADTPDNFQSRRPNTSFCFLDIRSPGLGDTAMYLCATSRDWGQRYFGPGTRLLVL.

This clone was detected only once. The chain uses TRBV5-1 and TRBJ1-1, with 8 bases lining up with TRBD1. This CDR3 contains 15 residues. Trimming at V came to 0 bases and at J to 4 bases, leaving 5 bases not matched to a gene. Germline CDR1 is SGHRS and CDR2 is YFSETQ. The CDR3 region is CASSLAGGFSTEAFF. The CDR3 DNA sequence: TGCGCCAGCAGCTTGGCAGGGGGCTTCAGCACTGAAGCTTTCTTT.

The count of this clone is one. The chain carries TRBV29-1 and TRBJ2-7, with 9 bases that match TRBD2. Germline CDR1 is SQVTM and CDR2 is ANQGSEA. The CDR3 consists of 13 residues. Losses at the gene ends were 5 bases for V and 4 bases for J; bases not matched to a gene: 6. Here the CDR3 DNA reads TGCAGCGTTTGGCTAGCGGGAAAGTACGAGCAGTACTTC. As protein: CSVWLAGKYEQYF.

The J gene is TRBJ2-3, the V gene TRBV6-1; D possibly corresponds to TRBD2 (7 bases). Germline CDR1 reads MNHNS; CDR2 reads SASEGT. With 6 bases removed from V and 3 bases from J, the gap between germline ends came to 13 bases. This CDR3 has 14 amino acids. The CDR3 loop reads CASRAGQLTDTQYF. The CDR3 DNA reads as TGTGCCAGCAGAGCGGGACAATTGACAGATACGCAGTATTTT.

This chain joins TRBV19 and TRBJ2-2; TRBD2 matches at 10 bases. CDR3 length: 18 amino acids. Germline V gives CDR1 LNHDA, CDR2 SQIVND (reference sequence). V was clipped by 0 bases and J by 7 bases; unmatched bases: 11. This chain's CDR3 is CASSIDPPGLAIFGELFF. In nucleotides, the CDR3 is TGTGCCAGTAGTATAGATCCTCCGGGACTAGCGATCTTCGGGGAGCTGTTTTTT.

The V and J genes are TRBV11-1 and TRBJ2-2; the match to TRBD2 covers 8 bases. This CDR3 spans 15 amino acids. Losses at the gene ends were 0 bases for V and 3 bases for J; bases not matched to a gene: 0. CDR1 and CDR2 from the germline V gene are SGHAT and FQDESV (reference sequence). The CDR3, as DNA: TGTGCCAGCAGCTTAGCGCGGGGGGACACCGGGGAGCTGTTTTTT. Translated, it gives CASSLARGDTGELFF.

As concerns this clone: Other DNA sequences in this specimen translate into the identical CDR3. Here the CDR3 reads CASSDDGYEQYF. In nucleotides, the CDR3 is TGTGCCAGCAGCGACGACGGCTACGAGCAGTACTTC. The rearrangement links TRBV2 to TRBJ2-7; D uncertain. Germline values: CDR1 SNHLY, CDR2 FYNNEI. Trimming pared 6 bases from V and 3 bases from J, leaving 9 bases between. The CDR3 consists of 12 residues.

The chain links TRBV6-5 to TRBJ2-7; D ambiguous. The V and J ends lost 5 bases and 2 bases respectively, with 13 bases between them. Germline lookup yields CDR1 MNHEY and CDR2 SVGAGI. CDR3 size: 14 residues. The CDR3 bases are TGTGCCAGCAGTGGGCCAGTAAGAGCCTACGAGCAGTACTTC. It is translated as CASSGPVRAYEQYF.

This chain uses TRBV7-9 with TRBJ1-2; D gene uncertain. There are 14 residues in the CDR3. V was trimmed by 5 bases and J by 1 base, leaving 11 bases between them. The V gene's germline CDR1 is SEHNR and CDR2 FQNEAQ (reference sequence). In nucleotides, the CDR3 is TGTGCCAGCAGCCAGAGAGGAGTTAACTATGGCTACACCTTC. Its protein product is CASSQRGVNYGYTF.

This clone was observed a single time. The V call is TRBV6-5, the J call TRBJ2-7, with D unresolved. The CDR3 length is 13 residues. V was shortened by 5 bases and J by 4 bases, with 12 bases between the two germline ends. Germline V CDR1 and CDR2: MNHEY, SVGAGI. CDR3: CASSRKKEYEQYF. The CDR3 region has the DNA TGTGCCAGCAGTCGAAAAAAAGAATACGAGCAGTACTTC.

As to this clone: The identical CDR3 is also encoded by other nucleotide sequences in the sample. The chain joins TRBV5-1 to TRBJ2-5, with D perhaps given as TRBD1 or TRBD2 (5 bases each). The germline V and J ends were trimmed by 4 bases and 5 bases, with 15 bases remaining between them. Germline V gives CDR1 SGHRS, CDR2 YFSETQ. The CDR3 is made up of 14 amino acids. In DNA form, the CDR3 reads TGCGCCAGCAGCCTGGGTCAGGGCGGGGAGACCCAGTACTTC. As protein: CASSLGQGGETQYF.